A selection of T cell receptor beta chains follows, all from one sample in a study of Tregs in tolerant kidney transplant recipients. Produced via immunoSEQ multiplex PCR; TCRdb's table is partial and in-frame only. The data contain around 78,000 clones, 91% of them seen just once; the ten biggest clones take up approximately 0.33%. Here the sequenced sample was Tregs from blood, taken before the transplant. The origin of the receptors is a human donor who received a combined kidney and bone marrow transplant. Both conserved end residues are part of each CDR3. Each record gives: D gene, V gene, J gene, clone size, CDR3 protein, CDR3 DNA. A D gene is named only where the DNA matches it firmly. Expanded clones get a size class; other rows say once, few or many, or leave the size out.

.	TRBV28	TRBJ1-3	.	CASRGDRYSGNTIYF	TGTGCCAGCAGAGGCGACAGGTACTCTGGAAACACCATATATTTT
.	TRBV5-1	TRBJ1-2	.	CASTPIGRGYGYTF	TGCGCCAGCACGCCTATAGGCAGGGGATATGGCTACACCTTC
.	TRBV5-4	TRBJ2-2	.	CASSLRVAEVGELFF	TGTGCCAGCAGCTTGAGAGTAGCGGAAGTCGGGGAGCTGTTTTTT
.	TRBV19	TRBJ1-5	.	CAAGSASNQPQHF	TGTGCCGCCGGTTCGGCAAGCAATCAGCCCCAGCATTTT
TRBD2	TRBV7-9	TRBJ2-3	.	CASSRTSGSTDTQYF	TGTGCCAGCAGCCGGACTAGCGGTAGCACAGATACGCAGTATTTT
.	TRBV19	TRBJ1-5	.	CASSTPGLGNQPQHF	TGTGCCAGTAGTACCCCAGGGTTGGGGAATCAGCCCCAGCATTTT
TRBD1	TRBV6-6	TRBJ1-1	.	CASSYSKGGVAFF	TGTGCCAGCAGTTACTCGAAAGGGGGCGTAGCTTTCTTT
TRBD1	TRBV7-2	TRBJ1-2	few	CASSYGQGARGYTF	TGTGCCAGCAGCTACGGACAGGGGGCGCGGGGCTACACCTTC
.	TRBV5-8	TRBJ2-7	few	CASSFRARGF	TGTGCCAGCAGCTTTAGGGCCCGGGGGTTC
TRBD1	TRBV4-1	TRBJ1-5	.	CASSREDRGLGQPQHF	TGCGCCAGCAGCCGAGAGGACAGGGGGCTGGGTCAGCCCCAGCATTTT
TRBD1	TRBV4-1	TRBJ1-2	.	CASSPSGGPNYGYTF	TGCGCCAGCAGCCCGTCAGGGGGTCCTAACTATGGCTACACCTTC
TRBD2	TRBV10-1	TRBJ2-3	once	CASSESGLAGADTQYF	TGCGCCAGCAGTGAGTCGGGACTAGCGGGAGCAGATACGCAGTATTTT
TRBD2	TRBV9	TRBJ2-1	.	CASSVAGTSDEQFF	TGTGCCAGCAGCGTAGCTGGGACTAGTGATGAGCAGTTCTTC
.	TRBV4-1	TRBJ2-7	.	CASSLQGGSYEQYF	TGCGCCAGCAGCCTACAGGGAGGATCCTACGAGCAGTACTTC
TRBD2	TRBV7-2	TRBJ2-1	.	CASSLGGLAGQFF	TGTGCCAGCAGCTTAGGCGGACTAGCGGGGCAGTTCTTC
.	TRBV2	TRBJ2-7	once	CASNKERNEQYF	TGTGCCAGCAACAAAGAGAGGAACGAGCAGTACTTC
.	TRBV14	TRBJ2-7	.	CASSQDRGYEQYF	TGTGCCAGCAGCCAAGATCGGGGTTACGAGCAGTACTTC
.	TRBV18	TRBJ2-5	.	CASSPKNLETQYF	TGTGCCAGCTCACCAAAAAATTTAGAGACCCAGTACTTC
TRBD1	TRBV18	TRBJ2-5	.	CASSPGQYSGTQYF	TGTGCCAGCTCCCCGGGACAGTACAGTGGGACCCAGTACTTC
.	TRBV5-5	TRBJ2-2	.	CASSFLAENTGELFF	TGTGCCAGCAGCTTTTTGGCAGAGAACACCGGGGAGCTGTTTTTT
.	TRBV5-6	TRBJ2-1	.	CASSLGGPPQFF	TGTGCCAGCTCATTGGGGGGGCCGCCACAGTTCTTC
TRBD2	TRBV4-3	TRBJ2-3	.	CASSQDWASGSYADTQYF	TGCGCCAGCAGCCAAGATTGGGCTAGCGGGAGCTACGCAGATACGCAGTATTTT
.	TRBV5-1	TRBJ2-1	.	CASSFGQRDNEQFF	TGCGCCAGCAGCTTCGGACAGCGTGACAATGAGCAGTTCTTC
.	TRBV11-2	TRBJ1-5	once	CASSLAGGVQPQHF	TGTGCCAGCAGCTTAGCAGGTGGGGTACAGCCCCAGCATTTT
TRBD1	TRBV27	TRBJ2-7	.	CASSLRTGNEQYF	TGTGCCAGCAGTTTACGGACAGGTAACGAGCAGTACTTC
TRBD1	TRBV27	TRBJ2-4	.	CASRRQGMIETKNIQYF	TGTGCCAGCAGGAGACAGGGTATGATTGAAACCAAAAACATTCAGTACTTC
TRBD2	TRBV7-6	TRBJ2-1	.	CASSRGGSSGSYNEQFF	TGTGCCAGCAGCCGAGGCGGTTCTAGCGGGAGTTACAATGAGCAGTTCTTC
TRBD2	TRBV10-2	TRBJ2-1	.	CASILAGAHNEQFF	TGCGCCAGCATCCTAGCGGGAGCCCACAATGAGCAGTTCTTC
.	TRBV7-9	TRBJ1-3	.	CASSFLGGREKARHTIYF	TGTGCCAGCAGCTTTTTGGGCGGACGGGAGAAGGCAAGGCACACCATATATTTT
.	TRBV7-2	TRBJ2-2	.	CASSLWGELFF	TGTGCCAGCAGCTTATGGGGGGAGCTGTTTTTT
.	TRBV27	TRBJ2-7	.	CASSFSGANEQYF	TGTGCCAGCAGTTTTTCGGGAGCAAACGAGCAGTACTTC
.	TRBV28	TRBJ2-1	.	CASSLLGEYSNEQFF	TGTGCCAGCAGTTTGTTGGGAGAATACAGCAATGAGCAGTTCTTC
.	TRBV27	TRBJ2-7	.	CASSRGRDREQYF	TGTGCCAGCAGCCGAGGGCGGGACCGGGAGCAGTACTTC
.	TRBV5-4	TRBJ2-2	.	CASSFWNTGELFF	TGTGCCAGCAGCTTCTGGAACACCGGGGAGCTGTTTTTT
TRBD2	TRBV25-1	TRBJ2-2	.	CASSAAGGPANTGELFF	TGTGCCAGCAGTGCGGCGGGAGGGCCGGCGAACACCGGGGAGCTGTTTTTT
.	TRBV30	TRBJ1-1	once	CAWSVFRDTEAFF	TGTGCCTGGAGTGTTTTCCGGGACACTGAAGCTTTCTTT
.	TRBV7-3	TRBJ2-1	.	CASSLRSGGYYNEQFF	TGTGCCAGCAGCTTAAGGTCAGGAGGGTACTACAATGAGCAGTTCTTC
.	TRBV30	TRBJ2-5	once	CAGARQETQYF	TGTGCCGGGGCCCGACAAGAGACCCAGTACTTC
TRBD2	TRBV7-2	TRBJ2-5	.	CASSRTGTSGREWRETQYF	TGTGCCAGCAGCCGGACCGGGACTAGCGGGAGGGAGTGGCGAGAGACCCAGTACTTC
TRBD1	TRBV10-2	TRBJ2-7	.	CASTAAWQGAYEQYF	TGCGCCAGCACCGCTGCTTGGCAGGGGGCCTACGAGCAGTACTTC
TRBD2	TRBV7-3	TRBJ2-3	.	CASSLSGAGTDTQYF	TGTGCCAGCAGCTTGAGCGGGGCCGGCACAGATACGCAGTATTTT
.	TRBV28	TRBJ1-2	.	CASSPPGWPGSDGYTF	TGTGCCAGCAGTCCCCCAGGGTGGCCTGGGTCGGATGGCTACACCTTC
.	TRBV6-5	TRBJ1-1	once	CATRRTWNTEAFF	TGTGCCACTAGACGGACTTGGAACACTGAAGCTTTCTTT
.	TRBV19	TRBJ1-3	.	CASSTGNSGNTIYF	TGTGCCAGTAGTACCGGAAACTCTGGAAACACCATATATTTT
.	TRBV19	TRBJ2-3	.	CASSGAWAGRLPPDTQYF	TGTGCCAGTAGCGGCGCTTGGGCAGGGAGATTGCCGCCAGATACGCAGTATTTT
TRBD2	TRBV29-1	TRBJ2-7	.	CSVRTSRVEQYF	TGCAGCGTCAGGACTAGCCGCGTCGAGCAGTACTTC
.	TRBV4-3	TRBJ1-2	.	CASSQVNRAAYGYTF	TGCGCCAGCAGCCAAGTTAACAGGGCCGCTTATGGCTACACCTTC
.	TRBV30	TRBJ1-3	.	CAWSQTNSGNTIYF	TGTGCCTGGAGTCAAACAAACTCTGGAAACACCATATATTTT
.	TRBV7-9	TRBJ2-2	.	CASSLEGTGTGELFF	TGTGCCAGCAGCTTAGAGGGAACGGGCACCGGGGAGCTGTTTTTT
.	TRBV5-1	TRBJ2-1	.	CASSLDELGQFF	TGCGCCAGCAGCTTGGATGAACTGGGGCAGTTCTTC
TRBD2	TRBV19	TRBJ2-5	.	CASKAGGRETQYF	TGTGCCAGTAAAGCGGGAGGGCGGGAGACCCAGTACTTC
TRBD1	TRBV6-5	TRBJ2-2	.	CASSTGTGRTGELFF	TGTGCCAGCAGCACCGGGACAGGGCGAACCGGGGAGCTGTTTTTT
TRBD2	TRBV18	TRBJ2-3	.	CASSPPGLYTDTQYF	TGTGCCAGCTCACCACCGGGACTATATACGGATACGCAGTATTTT
.	TRBV28	TRBJ2-3	.	CASSKGDPTDTQYF	TGTGCCAGCAGTAAGGGAGATCCCACAGATACGCAGTATTTT